These 26 T cell receptor beta chains share one sample of origin, sequenced in a study of T cells in pancreatic ductal adenocarcinoma. Clones were read by immunoSEQ multiplex PCR, and TCRdb kept only the in-frame ones, dropping some. This table holds about 97,000 clones, more than 90% found once. No neoadjuvant therapy was given to the selected pancreatic ductal adenocarcinoma patients before their surgery. The sequenced material came from PBMCs. The receptors come from a human donor with pancreatic ductal adenocarcinoma.

This chain uses TRBV14 with TRBJ2-5; D may be TRBD2 (6 bases). CDR3 size: 15 residues. Trimming shortened V by 4 bases and J by 5 bases, and 17 bases separated the two germline ends. CDR1 and CDR2 from the germline V gene are SGHDN and FVKESK. CDR3 sequence: CASSLQEGRGETQYF. In DNA form, the CDR3 reads TGTGCCAGCAGCCTCCAGGAGGGCCGTGGTGAGACCCAGTACTTC. Filled out from reference TRBV14 and TRBJ2-5, the complete variable domain reads EAGVTQFPSHSVIEKGQTVTLRCDPISGHDNLYWYRRVMGKEIKFLLHFVKESKQDESGMPNNRFLAERTGGTYSTLKVQPAELEDSGVYFCASSLQEGRGETQYFGPGTRLLVL.

The rearrangement uses TRBV28 and TRBJ2-7; maybe TRBD2 (5 bases). CDR1 and CDR2 (germline): MDHEN, SYDVKM. The ends were cut back, 4 bases at V and 2 bases at J, with 12 bases in the middle. This CDR3 has 14 residues. The CDR3 DNA reads TGTGCCAGCAGTTCTAGCCCGTCACCCTACGAGCAGTACTTC. Translating it yields CASSSSPSPYEQYF.

This chain uses TRBV6-1 with TRBJ2-7; 8 bases fit TRBD2. J gave up 4 bases and V 5 bases, and 4 bases lay outside the gene matches. The CDR3 contains 13 residues. Germline V gene sequence: CDR1 MNHNS, CDR2 SASEGT. The CDR3 DNA reads as TGTGCCAGCAGTTTACGGGGGGGATACGAGCAGTACTTC. It translates to CASSLRGGYEQYF.

The chain employs TRBV6-1 and TRBJ2-5, with a weak D call TRBD1 (5 bases). This CDR3 region has 14 residues. Trimming pared 0 bases from V and 5 bases from J, leaving 10 bases between. Germline V lookup: CDR1 MNHNS, CDR2 SASEGT. The CDR3 DNA is TGTGCCAGCAGTGAAGCGACCAGGGTGGAGACCCAGTACTTC. Its translation: CASSEATRVETQYF.

This chain uses TRBV4-2 with TRBJ2-4; a possible D gene is TRBD2 (5 bases). Trimming left V 1 base short and J 9 bases short, with 13 bases between. The CDR3 has 14 residues. Germline V gene lookup returns CDR1 LGHNA and CDR2 YNFKEQ. The CDR3 nucleotides read TGTGCCAGCAGCCAAGGAGCGGAGCTGAGCATTCAGTACTTC. As protein: CASSQGAELSIQYF.

V and J are TRBV18 and TRBJ1-4; tentative D call: TRBD1 (5 bases). V dropped 2 bases and J dropped 5 bases, with 12 bases sitting between them. The CDR3 has 15 amino acids. Germline V gives CDR1 KGHSH, CDR2 LQKENI. CDR3 amino acids: CASSPLRGSNEKLFF. CDR3 nucleotide sequence: TGTGCCAGCTCACCATTGCGGGGGTCAAATGAAAAACTGTTTTTT.

The V call is TRBV5-6, the J call TRBJ1-2; 8 positions agree with TRBD1. Trimming removed 0 bases from V and 8 bases from J; junction bases left unmatched: 6. The CDR3 is 14 residues long. Germline-derived CDR1 and CDR2 are SGHDT and YYEEEE. CDR3 DNA sequence: TGTGCCAGCAGCTTGGGCAGGGGGCCCTTCGGCTACACCTTC. Protein sequence: CASSLGRGPFGYTF.

The chain combines TRBV7-9 with TRBJ2-7, with D possibly TRBD1 on 5 matching bases. V was clipped by 2 bases and J by 4 bases, with 12 bases between them. Germline CDR1 is SEHNR and CDR2 is FQNEAQ (reference sequence). This CDR3 region has 14 residues. The CDR3 DNA is TGTGCCAGCAGCTTACCGACAGAGCCATACGAGCAGTACTTC. Translating it yields CASSLPTEPYEQYF.

The V gene is TRBV5-4, the J gene TRBJ2-3; possible D gene TRBD2, 6 bases. V was pared by 4 bases and J by 6 bases, with 21 bases between. The CDR3 runs 16 residues. Germline V gene lookup returns CDR1 SGHNT and CDR2 YYREEE (reference sequence). As DNA, the CDR3 is TGTGCCAGCAGCCTAGGGTCCGGAGGGTTTATCGATACGCAGTATTTT. This gives the protein CASSLGSGGFIDTQYF. The variable domain in full, completed from reference TRBV5-4 and TRBJ2-3, reads ETGVTQSPTHLIKTRGQQVTLRCSSQSGHNTVSWYQQALGQGPQFIFQYYREEENGRGNFPPRFSGLQFPNYSSELNVNALELDDSALYLCASSLGSGGFIDTQYFGPGTRLTVL.

The chain joins TRBV11-2 to TRBJ1-2; possible D gene TRBD1, 6 bases. CDR3 length: 15 amino acids. With 1 base removed from V and 2 bases from J, the gap between germline ends came to 11 bases. Germline loops: CDR1 SGHAT, CDR2 FQNNGV. CDR3 amino acids: CASSLGVGGNYGYTF. CDR3 nucleotide sequence: TGTGCCAGCAGCTTAGGTGTAGGGGGAAACTATGGCTACACCTTC.

This chain uses TRBV6-1 with TRBJ1-2; D possibly corresponds to TRBD1 (5 bases). Looked up from germline, CDR1 is MNHNS and CDR2 is SASEGT. Trimming removed 4 bases at V and 6 bases at J, with 6 bases between. The CDR3 is 11 residues long. The CDR3 DNA is TGTGCCAGCAGTGCGGGGGATGGCTACACCTTC. This encodes CASSAGDGYTF.

The chain employs TRBV28 and TRBJ1-2; 7 bases align to TRBD1. From germline, CDR1 is MDHEN and CDR2 SYDVKM. The J segment lost 4 bases and the V segment lost 5 bases, leaving 4 bases of the junction unmatched. The CDR3 is 13 amino acids. In DNA, the CDR3 is TGTGCCAGCAGTATGACAGGGACCTATGGCTACACCTTC. Translating gives CASSMTGTYGYTF.

This clone was seen only a few times. The chain uses TRBV6-1 and TRBJ2-3; 10 bases are a match to TRBD2. V lost 4 bases to trimming and J lost 3 bases; unmatched junction nucleotides: 10. The germline V gene encodes CDR1 MNHNS and CDR2 SASEGT. The CDR3 has 17 amino acids. CDR3 in DNA: TGTGCCAGCAGTGTCTCTCTAGCGGGAGTCGGTACAGATACGCAGTATTTT. This encodes CASSVSLAGVGTDTQYF.

This chain uses TRBV18 with TRBJ2-7, with 10 bases identical to TRBD2. Germline values: CDR1 KGHSH, CDR2 LQKENI. V lost 5 bases, J lost 3 bases, and 7 bases stayed unmatched. The CDR3 loop spans 15 amino acids. CDR3 amino acids: CASSFTSGTDYEQYF. DNA of the CDR3: TGTGCCAGCTCATTTACTAGCGGGACGGACTACGAGCAGTACTTC.

The CDR3 sequence: CASSTQYGTAEGGPQHF. DNA of the CDR3: TGTGCCAGCAGCACCCAATACGGGACAGCCGAGGGCGGGCCCCAGCATTTT. This rearrangement joins TRBV7-8 to TRBJ1-5, with 7 positions matching TRBD1. The ends lost 5 bases at V and 9 bases at J; junction bases unmatched: 19. Germline V lookup: CDR1 SGHVS, CDR2 FQNEAQ. The CDR3 sequence is 17 residues long.

The chain uses TRBV6-5 and TRBJ1-1; the D gene is possibly TRBD1 (6 bases). Germline V gene sequence: CDR1 MNHEY, CDR2 SVGAGI. The CDR3 extends over 15 amino acids. V was clipped by 8 bases and J by 1 base, with 17 bases between them. The CDR3 DNA is TGTGCCAGCCAAACGGGGGGGCGCGGGAACACTGAAGCTTTCTTT. It specifies CASQTGGRGNTEAFF.

The chain combines TRBV18 with TRBJ2-1; 13 bases fit TRBD2. Germline V lookup: CDR1 KGHSH, CDR2 LQKENI. With V trimmed by 3 bases and J by 4 bases, 3 bases remained unmatched. The CDR3 sequence is 16 residues long. The CDR3 nucleotides are TGTGCCAGCTCACCCCTGACTAGCGGGAGGTACAATGAGCAGTTCTTC. Translation gives CASSPLTSGRYNEQFF. The whole variable domain, filled in from reference TRBV18 and TRBJ2-1, reads NAGVMQNPRHLVRRRGQEARLRCSPMKGHSHVYWYRQLPEEGLKFMVYLQKENIIDESGMPKERFSAEFPKEGPSILRIQQVVRGDSAAYFCASSPLTSGRYNEQFFGPGTRLTVL.

This clone appeared a single time. The chain recombines TRBV7-8 with TRBJ2-5; TRBD1 matches at 10 bases. CDR1 is SGHVS, CDR2 FQNEAQ, per germline. The CDR3 spans 15 residues. Trimming removed 1 base from V and 7 bases from J; junction bases left unmatched: 6. CDR3 residues: CASSLEGQGRGTQYF. In DNA form, the CDR3 reads TGTGCCAGCAGCTTAGAGGGACAGGGGCGTGGGACCCAGTACTTC.

This CDR3 reads CASSVGGAVPEETQYF. CDR3 nucleotide sequence: TGTGCCAGCAGCGTAGGCGGAGCGGTCCCTGAGGAGACCCAGTACTTC. The chain combines TRBV9 with TRBJ2-5; D is possibly TRBD2 (5 bases). The CDR3 is 16 residues long. Germline V gives CDR1 SGDLS, CDR2 YYNGEE. The V end lost 0 bases, the J end lost 5 bases, and 17 bases lay between the germline ends.

This clone was picked up one time. J is TRBJ2-7 and V is TRBV10-3; TRBD1 is a possible D gene (5 bases). The CDR3 totals 13 residues. Germline V gene sequence: CDR1 ENHRY, CDR2 SYGVKD. V gave up 4 bases and J gave up 0 bases, with 7 bases separating them. The CDR3 here is CAISVQGSYEQYF. As DNA, the CDR3 is TGTGCCATCAGTGTTCAGGGCTCCTACGAGCAGTACTTC.

The genes are TRBV10-1 and TRBJ2-7; D is ambiguous. The CDR3 contains 12 residues. Germline lookup yields CDR1 WNHNN and CDR2 SYGVQD (reference sequence). The V end was cut by 3 bases, the J end by 3 bases, with 6 bases between. The CDR3 DNA reads as TGCGCCAGCAGTGAATCCGGCTACGAGCAGTACTTC. Protein product: CASSESGYEQYF.

The J gene is TRBJ2-5, the V gene TRBV7-3; 7 nucleotides align to TRBD1. V shed 5 bases, J shed 5 bases, and the junction held 8 bases outside the gene matches. The CDR3 extends over 14 amino acids. Germline V CDR1 and CDR2: SGHTA, FQGTGA. The CDR3 here is CASSPGQSAETQYF. In nucleotides, the CDR3 is TGTGCCAGCAGCCCGGGACAGTCGGCGGAGACCCAGTACTTC.

This chain joins TRBV5-1 and TRBJ1-2; 9 nucleotides line up with TRBD1. V shed 4 bases, J shed 4 bases, and the junction held 5 bases outside the gene matches. Germline CDR1 is SGHRS and CDR2 is YFSETQ. This CDR3 comprises 14 residues. The CDR3 spells CASSQGTGLYGYTF. The CDR3 DNA sequence: TGCGCCAGCAGCCAAGGGACAGGGCTCTATGGCTACACCTTC. The full variable domain, completed using reference TRBV5-1 and TRBJ1-2, is KAGVTQTPRYLIKTRGQQVTLSCSPISGHRSVSWYQQTPGQGLQFLFEYFSETQRNKGNFPGRFSGRQFSNSRSEMNVSTLELGDSALYLCASSQGTGLYGYTFGSGTRLTVV.

This chain uses TRBV7-9 with TRBJ2-2; D is unclear. The CDR3 runs to 16 residues. V was pared by 3 bases and J by 3 bases, with 14 bases between. Germline values: CDR1 SEHNR, CDR2 FQNEAQ (reference sequence). DNA for the CDR3: TGTGCCAGCAGCTTCAACCTACCCCGGGACACCGGGGAGCTGTTTTTT. Translated, it gives CASSFNLPRDTGELFF.

The chain uses TRBV28 and TRBJ1-4; tentatively, D is TRBD1 (6 bases). Deletions cut 6 bases from V and 8 bases from J, with 16 bases between. The CDR3 runs 14 residues. Germline lookup yields CDR1 MDHEN and CDR2 SYDVKM. The CDR3 nucleotides are TGTGCCAGCAGCCCCCCGGGACAATCCGAAAAACTGTTTTTT. Translation gives CASSPPGQSEKLFF.

This rearrangement joins TRBV18 to TRBJ1-5; possibly TRBD1 for D (5 bases). Trimming took off 4 bases at V and 5 bases at J, with 15 bases between the two ends. Germline CDR1 reads KGHSH; CDR2 reads LQKENI. This CDR3 is 15 amino acids long. Here the CDR3 reads CASSRGRGRHQPQHF. The CDR3 DNA is TGTGCCAGCTCACGGGGACGGGGGAGGCATCAGCCCCAGCATTTT.